A selection of T cell receptor beta chains follows, all from one sample in a study of T cell responses to AZD1222 COVID-19 vaccine. The method was immunoSEQ multiplex PCR; TCRdb's version includes in-frame clones alone and lacks a portion of them. The sample contains about 120,000 clones, around 92% of which appear only once. Specimen: peripheral blood, collected on day 0 of AZD1222 vaccination. Receptors originate from an adult in good health. Both conserved end residues are part of each CDR3. D genes are given only for firm matches. Some rows mark clone size as missing; the rest say once, few, many or name a class of expanded clone.

v_gene: TRBV15; len: 15; j_gene: TRBJ1-4; abundance: .; d_gene: .; CDR3nt: TGTGCCACCAGCAGAGACGGAATGGGAGGTGAAAAACTGTTTTTT; CDR3aa: CATSRDGMGGEKLFF
v_gene: TRBV5-1; len: 15; j_gene: TRBJ2-3; abundance: .; d_gene: .; CDR3nt: TGCGCCAGCAGCCTGGGACCTAGAGGCACAGATACGCAGTATTTT; CDR3aa: CASSLGPRGTDTQYF
v_gene: TRBV6-5; len: 15; j_gene: TRBJ1-1; abundance: .; d_gene: .; CDR3nt: TGTGCCAGCAGTTCGACGACAGGTATGAACACTGAAGCTTTCTTT; CDR3aa: CASSSTTGMNTEAFF
v_gene: TRBV11-2; len: 17; j_gene: TRBJ2-3; abundance: few; d_gene: TRBD2; CDR3nt: TGTGCCAGCAGCTTAGGGGGTAGCGGGTCTTTCACAGATACGCAGTATTTT; CDR3aa: CASSLGGSGSFTDTQYF
v_gene: TRBV25-1; len: 14; j_gene: TRBJ1-6; abundance: .; d_gene: TRBD1; CDR3nt: TGTGCCAGCAGTGAGCAGGGGGCGCATTCACCCCTCCACTTT; CDR3aa: CASSEQGAHSPLHF
v_gene: TRBV2; len: 16; j_gene: TRBJ2-3; abundance: .; d_gene: TRBD2; CDR3nt: TGTGCCACCCACCACAGACTAGCGGAACTCACAGATACGCAGTATTTT; CDR3aa: CATHHRLAELTDTQYF
v_gene: TRBV27; len: 13; j_gene: TRBJ2-7; abundance: .; d_gene: .; CDR3nt: TGTGCCAGCAGACAAACAGTCTCCTACGAGCAGTACTTC; CDR3aa: CASRQTVSYEQYF
v_gene: TRBV19; len: 16; j_gene: TRBJ1-5; abundance: .; d_gene: TRBD1; CDR3nt: TGTGCCAGTAGTATACGGGACAGGGGATTGGGCCAGCCCCAGCATTTT; CDR3aa: CASSIRDRGLGQPQHF
v_gene: TRBV10-1; len: 13; j_gene: TRBJ1-1; abundance: .; d_gene: .; CDR3nt: TGCGCCAGCAGTCTCTCAGTGAACACTGAAGCTTTCTTT; CDR3aa: CASSLSVNTEAFF
v_gene: TRBV29-1; len: 10; j_gene: TRBJ1-1; abundance: few; d_gene: .; CDR3nt: TGCAGCGTTGTCAACACTGAAGCTTTCTTT; CDR3aa: CSVVNTEAFF
v_gene: TRBV28; len: 14; j_gene: TRBJ1-5; abundance: .; d_gene: .; CDR3nt: TGTGCCAGCAGTTCCGGGGGGCCCAATCAGCCCCAGCATTTT; CDR3aa: CASSSGGPNQPQHF
v_gene: TRBV7-8; len: 14; j_gene: TRBJ2-5; abundance: .; d_gene: .; CDR3nt: TGTGCCAGCAGCGAGGGGGGGGCGAAAGAGACCCAGTACTTC; CDR3aa: CASSEGGAKETQYF
v_gene: TRBV6-6; len: 14; j_gene: TRBJ1-5; abundance: .; d_gene: .; CDR3nt: TGTGCCAGCAGTCCCAGGGGCCCCAATCAGCCCCAGCATTTT; CDR3aa: CASSPRGPNQPQHF
v_gene: TRBV27; len: 15; j_gene: TRBJ1-1; abundance: .; d_gene: .; CDR3nt: TGTGCCAGCAGTTTGAATCCAGCCCCAAGCACTGAAGCTTTCTTT; CDR3aa: CASSLNPAPSTEAFF
v_gene: TRBV6-1; len: 15; j_gene: TRBJ2-5; abundance: once; d_gene: TRBD1; CDR3nt: TGTGCCAGCAGTGATAGATACAGGGGTAGGGAGACCCAGTACTTC; CDR3aa: CASSDRYRGRETQYF
v_gene: TRBV21-1; len: 11; j_gene: TRBJ2-7; abundance: few; d_gene: .; CDR3nt: TGTGCCAGCAGCAAAGATGGGAAACCGTACTTC; CDR3aa: CASSKDGKPYF
v_gene: TRBV21-1; len: 16; j_gene: TRBJ2-7; abundance: .; d_gene: .; CDR3nt: TGTGCCAGCAGCGCCCGGCGAGCGGATAGCTCCTACGAGCAGTACTTC; CDR3aa: CASSARRADSSYEQYF
v_gene: TRBV6-5; len: 15; j_gene: TRBJ1-6; abundance: .; d_gene: .; CDR3nt: TGTGCCAGCGATCAACGGACTGATGTTAATTCACCCCTCCACTTT; CDR3aa: CASDQRTDVNSPLHF
v_gene: TRBV6-5; len: 10; j_gene: TRBJ1-1; abundance: .; d_gene: .; CDR3nt: TGTGCCAGCAGGGGGACTGAAGCTTTCTTT; CDR3aa: CASRGTEAFF
v_gene: TRBV28; len: 15; j_gene: TRBJ1-4; abundance: .; d_gene: TRBD1; CDR3nt: TGTGCCAGCAGTTTCGGCGGGACAGAGAATGAAAAACTGTTTTTT; CDR3aa: CASSFGGTENEKLFF
v_gene: TRBV29-1; len: 14; j_gene: TRBJ2-2; abundance: .; d_gene: TRBD1; CDR3nt: TGCAGCGTTAGGACAGGGGGCTCGAGCGGGGAGCTGTTTTTT; CDR3aa: CSVRTGGSSGELFF
v_gene: TRBV5-4; len: 15; j_gene: TRBJ2-7; abundance: .; d_gene: TRBD1; CDR3nt: TGTGCCAGCAGCTTGGAGGACAGGGGTTCGTACGAGCAGTACTTC; CDR3aa: CASSLEDRGSYEQYF
v_gene: TRBV3-1/TRBV3-2; len: 15; j_gene: TRBJ1-5; abundance: .; d_gene: TRBD1; CDR3nt: TGTGCCAGCAGCTCCGACAGGGGCAACAATCAGCCCCAGCATTTT; CDR3aa: CASSSDRGNNQPQHF
v_gene: TRBV10-2; len: 13; j_gene: TRBJ2-3; abundance: .; d_gene: .; CDR3nt: TGCGCCAGCAGTGGTCGGGGAGCAGATACGCAGTATTTT; CDR3aa: CASSGRGADTQYF
v_gene: TRBV5-1; len: 15; j_gene: TRBJ2-1; abundance: .; d_gene: .; CDR3nt: TGCGCCAGCAGCTTGACGGGGGCTGTGGTCAATGAGCAGTTCTTC; CDR3aa: CASSLTGAVVNEQFF
v_gene: TRBV4-1; len: 17; j_gene: TRBJ1-2; abundance: .; d_gene: .; CDR3nt: TGCGCCAGCAGCCCAGTCGGGGTGCGGGACCCTAACTATGGCTACACCTTC; CDR3aa: CASSPVGVRDPNYGYTF
v_gene: TRBV19; len: 15; j_gene: TRBJ1-4; abundance: .; d_gene: .; CDR3nt: TGTGCCAGTAGTATGACCGGAACAAATAATGAAAAACTGTTTTTT; CDR3aa: CASSMTGTNNEKLFF
v_gene: TRBV4-2; len: 17; j_gene: TRBJ2-1; abundance: .; d_gene: TRBD2; CDR3nt: TGTGCCAGCAGCCAAGATACTAGCGGGAGGGCCATCCTCTCGAAGTTCTTC; CDR3aa: CASSQDTSGRAILSKFF
v_gene: TRBV7-2; len: 13; j_gene: TRBJ1-2; abundance: .; d_gene: TRBD1; CDR3nt: TGTGCCAGCAGCATCCCGGACAGGGGCGGCTACACCTTC; CDR3aa: CASSIPDRGGYTF
v_gene: TRBV2; len: 14; j_gene: TRBJ1-3; abundance: once; d_gene: .; CDR3nt: TGTGCCAGCAGTGAGCAAGGGGGTGGAAACACCATATATTTT; CDR3aa: CASSEQGGGNTIYF
v_gene: TRBV4-1; len: 14; j_gene: TRBJ2-1; abundance: .; d_gene: .; CDR3nt: TGCGCCAGCAGCCAAGAAAGGAACGGGGATGAGCAGTTCTTC; CDR3aa: CASSQERNGDEQFF
v_gene: TRBV6-2/TRBV6-3; len: 14; j_gene: TRBJ1-6; abundance: once; d_gene: TRBD1; CDR3nt: TGTGCCAGCAGTTACCCCAGGGGACAGGGACCCCTCCACTTT; CDR3aa: CASSYPRGQGPLHF
v_gene: TRBV2; len: 15; j_gene: TRBJ2-7; abundance: .; d_gene: .; CDR3nt: TGTGCCAGCAGGGAGTCGATAGGGATTACCTACGAGCAGTACTTC; CDR3aa: CASRESIGITYEQYF
v_gene: TRBV20-1; len: 16; j_gene: TRBJ2-5; abundance: .; d_gene: TRBD2; CDR3nt: TGCAGTGCTAGTCTCAGCGGGAGGCCCCTAGAGGAGACCCAGTACTTC; CDR3aa: CSASLSGRPLEETQYF
v_gene: TRBV6-2/TRBV6-3; len: 17; j_gene: TRBJ2-1; abundance: .; d_gene: TRBD2; CDR3nt: TGTGCCAGCAGTTACGCGGGACTAGCGGACCGCTACAATGAGCAGTTCTTC; CDR3aa: CASSYAGLADRYNEQFF
v_gene: TRBV15; len: 17; j_gene: TRBJ2-2; abundance: .; d_gene: .; CDR3nt: TGTGCCACCAGCAGAGTATCCCGGGGGGCTTCCCCCGGGGAGCTGTTTTTT; CDR3aa: CATSRVSRGASPGELFF
v_gene: TRBV13; len: 16; j_gene: TRBJ2-1; abundance: .; d_gene: TRBD2; CDR3nt: TGTGCCAGCAGCTTAGGCGTAGCGGGAGATATAAATGAGCAGTTCTTC; CDR3aa: CASSLGVAGDINEQFF